This is a list of T cell receptor beta chains from one sample in a study of cytomegalovirus exposure and HLA in healthy donors. TCRdb keeps only in-frame clones here, not all; method: immunoSEQ multiplex PCR. This repertoire shows over 200,000 clones, approximately 88% found once; its top ten account for around 15%. The sequenced sample was PBMCs. The receptors derive from a young woman in good health and CMV-seropositive. Each CDR3 is given with its conserved first and last residue. D genes are given only for firm matches. Size values are once, few and many counts, or a class for expanded clones, and some rows have none.

clone_size	cdr3_length	v_call	d_call	j_call	cdr3_aa	cdr3_nt
once	14	TRBV4-3	NA	TRBJ2-5	CASSPGTNDETQYF	TGCGCCAGCAGCCCCGGGACAAATGACGAGACCCAGTACTTC
few	15	TRBV6-5	NA	TRBJ2-7	CASRDRDRPLLWQYF	TGTGCCAGCAGGGACCGGGACCGACCCCTACTGTGGCAGTACTTC
NA	16	TRBV5-1	TRBD2	TRBJ2-1	CASSLTSGSPSAEQFF	TGCGCCAGCAGCTTGACTAGCGGGAGCCCCAGCGCTGAGCAGTTCTTC
NA	13	TRBV10-3	TRBD1	TRBJ2-1	CAISDGTDNEQFF	TGTGCCATCAGTGATGGGACAGACAATGAGCAGTTCTTC
NA	19	TRBV4-3	TRBD1	TRBJ2-7	CASSQDFEAGGSLPYEQYF	TGCGCCAGCAGCCAAGATTTCGAGGCAGGGGGCTCCCTTCCTTACGAGCAGTACTTC
few	14	TRBV7-9	NA	TRBJ1-2	CASRRAGANYGYTF	TGTGCCAGCCGCCGGGCTGGGGCTAACTATGGCTACACCTTC
NA	15	TRBV28	NA	TRBJ2-2	CASPYGRVLTGELFF	TGTGCCAGTCCCTACGGGCGGGTCCTCACCGGGGAGCTGTTTTTT
many	13	TRBV7-2	NA	TRBJ1-2	CASSLQGDYGYTF	TGTGCCAGCAGCTTACAAGGGGACTATGGCTACACCTTC
NA	14	TRBV29-1	NA	TRBJ1-2	CSIDPRRDSYGYTF	TGCAGCATAGATCCTAGGCGGGATTCGTATGGCTACACCTTC
NA	13	TRBV30	TRBD2	TRBJ2-5	CAGTSGPQETQYF	TGTGCCGGGACTAGCGGACCCCAAGAGACCCAGTACTTC
once	14	TRBV9	NA	TRBJ2-7	CASSPSANSYEQYF	TGTGCCAGCAGCCCCTCGGCGAATTCCTACGAGCAGTACTTC
NA	11	TRBV9	NA	TRBJ2-1	CASSVGWEQFF	TGTGCCAGCAGCGTAGGATGGGAGCAGTTCTTC
once	14	TRBV7-6	NA	TRBJ1-1	CASSKTQGNTEAFF	TGTGCCAGCAGCAAGACGCAGGGGAACACTGAAGCTTTCTTT
few	16	TRBV6-5	TRBD1	TRBJ1-2	CASSYATGGPNYGYTF	TGTGCCAGCAGTTATGCGACAGGGGGCCCTAACTATGGCTACACCTTC
NA	14	TRBV7-3	NA	TRBJ2-1	CASSGRNANNEQFF	TGTGCCAGCAGCGGGCGCAACGCCAACAATGAGCAGTTCTTC
once	15	TRBV10-3	NA	TRBJ2-7	CAISESEPVLYEQYF	TGTGCCATCAGTGAAAGCGAACCAGTCCTCTACGAGCAGTACTTC
few	16	TRBV7-6	TRBD1	TRBJ2-2	CASNHGAGGNTGELFF	TGTGCCAGCAACCACGGGGCAGGGGGTAACACCGGGGAGCTGTTTTTT
NA	15	TRBV5-1	NA	TRBJ2-1	CASSSGRPLYNEQFF	TGCGCCAGCAGCTCCGGTCGACCCCTTTACAATGAGCAGTTCTTC
NA	12	TRBV15	TRBD1	TRBJ1-1	CATSRNRGEAFF	TGTGCCACCAGCAGAAACAGGGGCGAAGCTTTCTTT
NA	15	TRBV27	NA	TRBJ1-4	CASSFQNGRGEKLFF	TGTGCCAGCAGTTTCCAGAACGGGAGGGGAGAAAAACTGTTTTTT
NA	14	TRBV2	TRBD2	TRBJ2-1	CASSEALAGVEQFF	TGTGCCAGCAGTGAAGCTCTAGCGGGAGTCGAGCAGTTCTTC
NA	13	TRBV27	NA	TRBJ2-6	CASSPSGANVLTF	TGTGCCAGCAGTCCCTCTGGGGCCAACGTCCTGACTTTC
NA	13	TRBV5-1	NA	TRBJ2-1	CASSPNAVNEQFF	TGCGCCAGCAGCCCCAATGCAGTCAATGAGCAGTTCTTC
NA	18	TRBV5-4	NA	TRBJ2-6	CASSSDGAFLAGANVLTF	TGTGCCAGCAGCTCGGACGGCGCCTTTCTCGCTGGGGCCAACGTCCTGACTTTC
NA	15	TRBV5-4	NA	TRBJ2-1	CASSYGRPPYNEQFF	TGTGCCAGCAGCTATGGACGTCCCCCCTACAATGAGCAGTTCTTC
NA	13	TRBV7-3	NA	TRBJ1-1	CASSFLMNTEAFF	TGTGCCAGCAGCTTCTTAATGAACACTGAAGCTTTCTTT
NA	14	TRBV7-6	NA	TRBJ2-7	CASSSGTAAYEQYF	TGTGCCAGCAGCTCGGGGACCGCCGCCTACGAGCAGTACTTC
NA	14	TRBV29-1	TRBD2	TRBJ2-3	CSVYSGVRTDTQYF	TGCAGCGTCTATAGCGGGGTTCGCACAGATACGCAGTATTTT
NA	14	TRBV4-1	NA	TRBJ2-1	CASSVSLSYNEQFF	TGCGCCAGCAGCGTAAGTCTCTCCTACAATGAGCAGTTCTTC
once	15	TRBV5-1	NA	TRBJ1-2	CASSFSSGWQDGYTF	TGCGCCAGCAGCTTTTCGTCCGGGTGGCAGGATGGCTACACCTTC
NA	14	TRBV15	NA	TRBJ2-7	CATGYDKSSYEQYF	TGTGCCACCGGTTACGACAAGAGCTCCTACGAGCAGTACTTC
few	17	TRBV4-3	NA	TRBJ2-2	CASSQGGRDLNTGELFF	TGCGCCAGCAGCCAAGGGGGCAGGGATTTAAACACCGGGGAGCTGTTTTTT
once	12	TRBV27	TRBD2	TRBJ2-1	CASSSRGDEQFF	TGTGCCAGCAGTTCCCGGGGGGATGAGCAGTTCTTC
NA	13	TRBV2	NA	TRBJ1-1	CASSEVRDAEAFF	TGTGCCAGCAGTGAAGTCAGGGACGCTGAAGCTTTCTTT
NA	18	TRBV18	TRBD2	TRBJ2-7	CASSPPVGLAGGLYEQYF	TGTGCCAGCTCACCACCGGTTGGACTAGCGGGAGGACTCTACGAGCAGTACTTC
NA	14	TRBV27	NA	TRBJ2-7	CASSLSPGAYEQYF	TGTGCCAGCAGTTTATCCCCCGGAGCCTACGAGCAGTACTTC
NA	14	TRBV9	NA	TRBJ2-7	CASSVEGGGYEQYF	TGTGCCAGCAGCGTAGAGGGAGGGGGCTACGAGCAGTACTTC
NA	13	TRBV9	NA	TRBJ1-1	CASSVAQHTEAFF	TGTGCCAGCAGCGTAGCTCAACACACTGAAGCTTTCTTT
NA	15	TRBV11-2	NA	TRBJ1-5	CASSLVSDSNQPQHF	TGTGCCAGCAGCTTAGTCAGTGATAGCAATCAGCCCCAGCATTTT
few	14	TRBV5-1	TRBD1	TRBJ1-1	CASSVGQGNTEAFF	TGCGCCAGCAGCGTGGGACAGGGCAACACTGAAGCTTTCTTT